This T cell receptor beta chain was observed in a study of T cells in Graves' hyperthyroidism and ophthalmopathy. Background on the study: Upon initial diagnosis and before any treatment, peripheral blood was collected.

RNA transcripts yielded amplified TCR beta CDR3 regions. The HTBI primer set drove a first-round RT-PCR of the TCR CDR3. TCRdb itself ran the multiplex PCR reads through MiXCR, one entry per CDR3 protein. The sample holds about 640,000 distinct CDR3 sequences, less than 25% seen once. This clonotype was seen at least ten times. CDR1 and CDR2 (germline): SNHLY, FYNNEI. The V gene lost 7 bases and the J gene lost 5 bases, with 18 bases spanning the gap. The CDR3 is made up of 15 amino acids. The chain is built from TRBV2 and TRBJ2-1; D not certain. The sequence derives from a young man with Graves' ophthalmopathy. The sequenced sample was blood. The CDR3 here is CASKLGRPINNEQFF. As DNA, the CDR3 is TGTGCCAGCAAACTCGGCCGACCTATAAACAATGAGCAGTTCTTC.